Presented here are 17 T cell receptor beta chains from one specimen sequenced in a study of beta chain features in type 1 diabetes. Study-wide results and limits: TCRB CDR3 length was moderately but significantly reduced in all four CD4+ subsets of Type 1 diabetes patients.

Their recognized antigens are unknown. What was sequenced were expressed TCRB transcripts, since all of the isolated RNA had been reverse transcribed. The repertoire was sequenced with immunoSEQ multiplex PCR; TCRdb's copy has only in-frame clones and lacks some. This sample has roughly 730,000 clones; roughly 13% occur once, and the top ten carry approximately 0.022%. Sequencing used naive CD4+ T cells from blood. The receptor source for this set is a man between 18 and 35 years old with type 1 diabetes.

This clone was seen more than once but under ten times. One end of the junction is discordant with germline, which a read error may explain. The chain combines TRBV6-5 with TRBJ2-1; 12 nucleotides agree with TRBD2. The CDR3 is 13 amino acids. Germline loops: CDR1 MNHEY, CDR2 SVGAGI. In DNA form, the CDR3 reads TGTGCCAGCACCAGACTAGCGGGGGCCGCCCAGATCTTC. Translating it yields CASTRLAGAAQIF.

This sequence joins TRBV15 and TRBJ1-2; the D gene is possibly TRBD1 (6 bases). From germline, CDR1 is LNHNV and CDR2 YYDKDF (reference sequence). The CDR3 covers 15 residues. The ends were cut back, 5 bases at V and 5 bases at J, with 18 bases in the middle. CDR3 residues: CATSQEGGANYGYTF. The CDR3 region has the DNA TGTGCCACCAGCCAAGAGGGGGGGGCCAATTATGGCTACACCTTC.

This clone was detected only a few times. J is TRBJ2-6 and V is TRBV27; D gene ambiguous. The CDR3 runs to 17 residues. The V end lost 2 bases, the J end lost 0 bases, and 11 bases lay between the germline ends. Germline V lookup: CDR1 MNHEY, CDR2 SMNVEV (reference sequence). CDR3 region: CASSLEIPSSGANVLTF. The CDR3 bases are TGTGCCAGCAGTTTAGAGATACCGAGCTCTGGGGCCAACGTCCTGACTTTC.

The gene calls are TRBV6-5 and TRBJ2-7; D possibly corresponds to TRBD2 (6 bases). This CDR3 region has 15 residues. The V and J ends lost 5 bases and 2 bases respectively, with 16 bases between them. Germline V gene lookup returns CDR1 MNHEY and CDR2 SVGAGI. For the CDR3, the DNA is TGTGCCAGCAGTCGCTACGGGGGTATCCCCTACGAGCAGTACTTC. Residues: CASSRYGGIPYEQYF.

The table lists this clone with a few counts. V gene TRBV7-9 combines with J gene TRBJ1-5; weak D call: TRBD1 (5 bases). Germline CDR1 reads SEHNR; CDR2 reads FQNEAQ (reference sequence). This CDR3 region has 14 residues. V was trimmed by 1 base and J by 9 bases, leaving 13 bases between them. The CDR3 reads CASSLEGPGGPQHF. In DNA form, the CDR3 reads TGTGCCAGCAGCTTAGAAGGACCCGGGGGGCCCCAGCATTTT.

The rearrangement joins TRBV7-8 to TRBJ2-7, with 7 bases lining up with TRBD2. Germline assignment: CDR1 SGHVS and CDR2 FQNEAQ. J gave up 3 bases and V 7 bases, and 21 bases lay outside the gene matches. The CDR3 extends over 18 amino acids. The CDR3 bases are TGTGCCAGCACGCCACCGAGGGGTAGGACTGGCGGGAGCTACGAGCAGTACTTC. This encodes CASTPPRGRTGGSYEQYF.

This clone was observed a handful of times. This rearrangement joins TRBV18 to TRBJ1-5; D is unresolved. The CDR3 extends over 13 amino acids. Trimming removed 0 bases from V and 7 bases from J, with 7 bases in between. Germline assignment: CDR1 KGHSH and CDR2 LQKENI. The CDR3, as DNA: TGTGCCAGCTCACCACCTTCATCCCAGCCCCAGCATTTT. Encoded protein: CASSPPSSQPQHF.

This clone came up a few times. The chain couples TRBV5-4 to TRBJ1-1; D is ambiguous. In germline, CDR1 is SGHNT, CDR2 YYREEE (reference sequence). There are 13 residues in the CDR3. V gave up 6 bases and J gave up 3 bases, with 12 bases separating them. The CDR3 region is CASISEGYTEAFF. For the CDR3, the DNA is TGTGCCAGCATCTCGGAGGGATACACTGAAGCTTTCTTT.

This chain links TRBV2 with TRBJ1-2; D not certain. CDR3 length: 14 amino acids. Per germline, CDR1 SNHLY and CDR2 FYNNEI. V was clipped by 3 bases and J by 4 bases, with 12 bases between them. CDR3 in amino acids: CASSDRAGPYGYTF. The CDR3 bases are TGTGCCAGCAGTGATAGGGCAGGCCCCTATGGCTACACCTTC. Full variable domain (remainder filled in from reference TRBV2 and TRBJ1-2): EPEVTQTPSHQVTQMGQEVILRCVPISNHLYFYWYRQILGQKVEFLVSFYNNEISEKSEIFDDQFSVERPDGSNFTLKIRSTKLEDSAMYFCASSDRAGPYGYTFGSGTRLTVV.

V usage is TRBV18 and J usage is TRBJ2-2; possibly TRBD2 for D (6 bases). The V and J ends lost 3 bases and 5 bases respectively, with 13 bases between them. Germline values: CDR1 KGHSH, CDR2 LQKENI. CDR3 length equals 15 residues. The CDR3 DNA is TGTGCCAGCTCACCCTCCGGGACTCCTACCGGGGAGCTGTTTTTT. Translated: CASSPSGTPTGELFF.

The chain is built from TRBV19 and TRBJ1-2; tentative D call: TRBD1 (5 bases). V was shortened by 3 bases and J by 2 bases, with 10 bases between the two germline ends. CDR3 size: 14 residues. Germline V gene data show CDR1 as LNHDA and CDR2 as SQIVND (reference sequence). CDR3 sequence reads: CASSIFWDNYGYTF. The CDR3 DNA reads TGTGCCAGTAGTATCTTTTGGGACAACTATGGCTACACCTTC.

This clone was seen a handful of times. The chain couples TRBV5-4 to TRBJ2-3; 7 bases are shared with TRBD1. V was pared by 6 bases and J by 2 bases, with 9 bases of the junction left unmatched. This CDR3 region has 15 residues. Germline lookup yields CDR1 SGHNT and CDR2 YYREEE (reference sequence). The CDR3, as DNA: TGTGCCAGCACCTCTTCGACAGGGTCCACAGATACGCAGTATTTT. Protein product: CASTSSTGSTDTQYF.

This chain joins TRBV7-9 and TRBJ1-3; D gene ambiguous. CDR1 is SEHNR and CDR2 is FQNEAQ in the germline V gene (reference sequence). The CDR3 length is 15 residues. V was trimmed by 0 bases and J by 2 bases, leaving 8 bases between them. In nucleotides, the CDR3 is TGTGCCAGCAGCTTAGCAGGGTTCGCTGGAAACACCATATATTTT. It yields the protein CASSLAGFAGNTIYF.

This clone was seen a few times. The gene calls are TRBV30 and TRBJ1-1; no clear D. There are 12 residues in the CDR3. Germline loops: CDR1 GTSNPN, CDR2 SVGIG (reference sequence). V was shortened by 5 bases and J by 11 bases, with 18 bases between the two germline ends. DNA of the CDR3: TGTGCCTGGTCGGTAGGACCCCTCTTCGCTTTCTTT. It translates to CAWSVGPLFAFF. Full variable domain (missing parts from reference TRBV30 and TRBJ1-1): SQTIHQWPATLVQPVGSPLSLECTVEGTSNPNLYWYRQAAGRGLQLLFYSVGIGQISSEVPQNLSASRPQDRQFILSSKKLLLSDSGFYLCAWSVGPLFAFFGQGTRLTVV.

The gene calls are TRBV2 and TRBJ1-1; tentatively, D is TRBD1 (6 bases). There are 14 residues in the CDR3. Germline CDR1 and CDR2: SNHLY and FYNNEI. Between the trimmed V and J ends, which lost 6 bases and 0 bases, there was a span of 11 bases. CDR3 loop: CASRDSPMNTEAFF. In nucleotides, the CDR3 is TGTGCCAGCAGGGACAGCCCAATGAACACTGAAGCTTTCTTT.

The chain couples TRBV19 to TRBJ1-5; 8 bases map to TRBD1. From germline, CDR1 is LNHDA and CDR2 SQIVND (reference sequence). Trimming at V came to 6 bases and at J to 4 bases, leaving 5 bases not matched to a gene. The CDR3 runs to 14 residues. This chain's CDR3 is CASRGQGLNQPQHF. The CDR3 coding sequence is TGTGCCAGTAGAGGACAGGGCCTTAATCAGCCCCAGCATTTT.

Of note for this clone: Different DNA sequences within this sample yield the same CDR3. The chain has TRBV10-3 and TRBJ2-7, with D possibly matching TRBD2 (5 bases). Germline CDR1 reads ENHRY; CDR2 reads SYGVKD. CDR3 size: 13 residues. Trimming took 0 bases from V and 4 from J, leaving 7 bases between them. Here the CDR3 reads CAISESGAYEQYF. CDR3 coding DNA: TGTGCCATCAGTGAGTCGGGAGCTTACGAGCAGTACTTC.